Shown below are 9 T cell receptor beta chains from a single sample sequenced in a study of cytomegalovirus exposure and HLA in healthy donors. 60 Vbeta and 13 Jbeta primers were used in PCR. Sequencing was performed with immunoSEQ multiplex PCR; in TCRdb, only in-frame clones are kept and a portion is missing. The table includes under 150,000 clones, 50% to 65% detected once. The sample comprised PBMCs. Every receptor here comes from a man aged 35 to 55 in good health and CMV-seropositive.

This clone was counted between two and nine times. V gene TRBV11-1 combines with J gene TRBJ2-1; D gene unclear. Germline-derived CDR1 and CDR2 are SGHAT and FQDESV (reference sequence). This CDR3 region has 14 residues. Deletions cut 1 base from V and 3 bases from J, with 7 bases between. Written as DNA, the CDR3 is TGTGCCAGCAGCTTAGAAACCTACTACAATGAGCAGTTCTTC. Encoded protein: CASSLETYYNEQFF.

CDR3 DNA: TGTGCCAGCGAGTTTGGGACTAGAGGCACCGGGGAGCTGTTTTTT. Translating gives CASEFGTRGTGELFF. This chain links TRBV2 with TRBJ2-2; 8 positions agree with TRBD2. Germline loops: CDR1 SNHLY, CDR2 FYNNEI. J gave up 4 bases and V 8 bases, and 9 bases lay outside the gene matches. The CDR3 runs 15 residues.

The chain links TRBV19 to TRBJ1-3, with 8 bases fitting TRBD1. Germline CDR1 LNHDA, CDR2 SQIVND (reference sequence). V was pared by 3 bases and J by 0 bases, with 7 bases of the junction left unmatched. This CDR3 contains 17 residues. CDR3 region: CASSIPRTGGSGNTIYF. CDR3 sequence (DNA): TGTGCCAGTAGTATTCCCCGAACAGGGGGCTCTGGAAACACCATATATTTT.

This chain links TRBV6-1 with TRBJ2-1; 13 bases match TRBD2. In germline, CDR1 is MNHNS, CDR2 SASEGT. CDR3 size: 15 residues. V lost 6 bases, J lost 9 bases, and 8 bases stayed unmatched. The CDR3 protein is CASRPGLAGDSEQFF. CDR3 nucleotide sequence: TGTGCCAGCAGACCTGGACTAGCGGGAGACAGTGAGCAGTTCTTC.

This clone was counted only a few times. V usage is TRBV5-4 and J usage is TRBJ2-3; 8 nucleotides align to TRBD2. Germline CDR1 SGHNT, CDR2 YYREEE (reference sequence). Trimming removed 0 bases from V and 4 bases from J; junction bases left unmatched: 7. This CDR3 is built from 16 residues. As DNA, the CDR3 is TGTGCCAGCAGCTTGGGGGTTAGCGGGAAATCAGATACGCAGTATTTT. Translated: CASSLGVSGKSDTQYF.

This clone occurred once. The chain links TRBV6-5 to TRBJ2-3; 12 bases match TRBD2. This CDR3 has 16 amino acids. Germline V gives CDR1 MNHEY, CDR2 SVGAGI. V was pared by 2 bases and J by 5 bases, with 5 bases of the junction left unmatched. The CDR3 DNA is TGTGCCAGCAGTTACGGACTAGCGGGATCCGAAGATACGCAGTATTTT. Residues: CASSYGLAGSEDTQYF.

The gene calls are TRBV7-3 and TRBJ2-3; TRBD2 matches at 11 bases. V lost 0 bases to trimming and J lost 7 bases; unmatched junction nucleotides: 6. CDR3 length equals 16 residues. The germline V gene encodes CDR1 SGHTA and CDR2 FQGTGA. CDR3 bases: TGTGCCAGCAGCTTAACTCCTAGCGGGGGGTTGTATACGCAGTATTTT. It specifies CASSLTPSGGLYTQYF.

This CDR3 is CASSAGTSDTGELFF. The CDR3 DNA reads as TGTGCCAGCAGCGCCGGGACTAGCGACACCGGGGAGCTGTTTTTT. This sequence joins TRBV9 and TRBJ2-2; 10 bases fit TRBD2. Germline V gene sequence: CDR1 SGDLS, CDR2 YYNGEE. V dropped 3 bases and J dropped 3; count of bases not matched to a gene: 2. The CDR3 covers 15 residues.

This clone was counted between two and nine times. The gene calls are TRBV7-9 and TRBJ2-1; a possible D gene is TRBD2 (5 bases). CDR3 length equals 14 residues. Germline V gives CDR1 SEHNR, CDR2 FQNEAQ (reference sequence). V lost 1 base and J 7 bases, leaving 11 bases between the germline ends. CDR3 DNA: TGTGCCAGCAGCTTAGTGGCTAGCAGGAATGAGCAGTTCTTC. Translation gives CASSLVASRNEQFF. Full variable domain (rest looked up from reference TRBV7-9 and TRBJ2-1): DTGVSQNPRHKITKRGQNVTFRCDPISEHNRLYWYRQTLGQGPEFLTYFQNEAQLEKSRLLSDRFSAERPKGSFSTLEIQRTEQGDSAMYLCASSLVASRNEQFFGPGTRLTVL.